A single sample is the source of the 24 T cell receptor beta chains below, sequenced in a study of cytomegalovirus exposure and HLA in healthy donors. Researchers ran the PCR with 60 Vbeta and 13 Jbeta primers. Using immunoSEQ multiplex PCR, the repertoire was profiled, and TCRdb retains in-frame clones only, with some absent. The sample consists of about 180,000 clones, about 80% of them appearing once. The sequencing input was PBMCs. These receptors originate from a man aged 18 to 29 in good health and CMV-seronegative.

The CDR3 DNA sequence: TGCGCCAGCAGCCAAGGAAGCGGTCCCTACGAGCAGTACTTC. It encodes CASSQGSGPYEQYF. This sequence joins TRBV4-3 and TRBJ2-7; perhaps TRBD2 as D (5 bases). The CDR3 consists of 14 residues. Germline V gene lookup returns CDR1 LGHNA and CDR2 YSLEER. V lost 1 base and J 2 bases, leaving 9 bases between the germline ends.

The chain uses TRBV7-8 and TRBJ1-2; TRBD1 matches 8 bases. The V gene end was trimmed by 4 bases and the J gene end by 6 bases; junction bases not matched to a gene: 7. CDR1 SGHVS and CDR2 FQNEAQ come from the germline V gene. The CDR3 contains 14 residues. CDR3: CASSSTRTGNGYTF. In DNA form, the CDR3 reads TGTGCCAGCAGCTCAACGAGGACAGGGAATGGCTACACCTTC.

V and J are TRBV7-8 and TRBJ2-2, with 10 bases identical to TRBD2. V shed 2 bases, J shed 3 bases, and the junction held 9 bases outside the gene matches. CDR1 and CDR2 from the germline V gene are SGHVS and FQNEAQ. CDR3 length equals 18 residues. CDR3 residues: CASSLRSGLAGDTGELFF. The CDR3 nucleotides read TGTGCCAGCAGCTTACGATCCGGGCTAGCGGGAGACACCGGGGAGCTGTTTTTT.

This clone has only a few counts. This rearrangement joins TRBV6-5 to TRBJ2-7, with TRBD1 identical over 9 bases. Germline trimming cut 2 bases from V and 13 bases from J; bases unmatched to any gene: 9. The CDR3 has 13 amino acids. Germline lookup yields CDR1 MNHEY and CDR2 SVGAGI. Here the CDR3 reads CASSYRDRARTYF. The CDR3 DNA follows: TGTGCCAGCAGTTACAGGGACAGGGCGAGGACCTACTTC.

This clone was seen more than once but under ten times. This chain connects TRBV19 to TRBJ2-2, with 9 bases matching TRBD1. The CDR3 extends over 16 amino acids. The ends lost 2 bases at V and 4 bases at J; junction bases unmatched: 5. CDR1 LNHDA and CDR2 SQIVND come from the germline V gene (reference sequence). This CDR3 is CASSIYGTGITGELFF. CDR3 coding DNA: TGTGCCAGTAGTATATATGGGACAGGGATCACCGGGGAGCTGTTTTTT.

This chain connects TRBV5-1 to TRBJ2-7; D perhaps matches TRBD2 (5 bases). The germline V gene encodes CDR1 SGHRS and CDR2 YFSETQ. The V and J ends lost 4 bases and 0 bases respectively, with 17 bases between them. CDR3 length: 16 amino acids. CDR3 coding DNA: TGCGCCAGCAGCCGACCCGAGGGATCCCCCTCCTACGAGCAGTACTTC. Translated: CASSRPEGSPSYEQYF. The whole variable domain, filled in from reference TRBV5-1 and TRBJ2-7, reads KAGVTQTPRYLIKTRGQQVTLSCSPISGHRSVSWYQQTPGQGLQFLFEYFSETQRNKGNFPGRFSGRQFSNSRSEMNVSTLELGDSALYLCASSRPEGSPSYEQYFGPGTRLTVT.

The J gene is TRBJ2-2, the V gene TRBV29-1; 7 bases align to TRBD1. V lost 7 bases and J lost 0; bases outside the gene matches: 11. The CDR3 loop spans 16 amino acids. Germline V CDR1 and CDR2: SQVTM, ANQGSEA. CDR3 coding DNA: TGCAGCGCAGGACAGGTATCGAAATCGAACACCGGGGAGCTGTTTTTT. The encoded protein is CSAGQVSKSNTGELFF.

This clone was observed a single time. The chain links TRBV14 to TRBJ2-2, with 7 bases identical to TRBD2. Germline CDR1 and CDR2: SGHDN and FVKESK. V lost 1 base and J lost 6; bases outside the gene matches: 2. CDR3 length equals 14 residues. CDR3 coding DNA: TGTGCCAGCAGCCAAGGACTAGCCCCCGGGGAGCTGTTTTTT. Amino acids: CASSQGLAPGELFF.

The rearrangement uses TRBV5-4 and TRBJ2-7, with 9 bases fitting TRBD1. J lost 2 bases, V lost 4 bases, and 13 bases had no gene match. The CDR3 totals 17 residues. The germline V gene encodes CDR1 SGHNT and CDR2 YYREEE (reference sequence). The CDR3 loop reads CASSPKRGTGPTYEQYF. DNA of the CDR3: TGTGCCAGCAGCCCCAAACGTGGGACAGGGCCAACCTACGAGCAGTACTTC.

This chain uses TRBV9 with TRBJ2-5, with TRBD1 identical over 7 bases. J lost 4 bases, V lost 4 bases, and 13 bases had no gene match. From germline, CDR1 is SGDLS and CDR2 YYNGEE. The CDR3 loop spans 16 amino acids. DNA of the CDR3: TGTGCCAGCAGCCCGCGGATAGACAGGGTGGGAGAGACCCAGTACTTC. This gives the protein CASSPRIDRVGETQYF. The full variable domain, completed using reference TRBV9 and TRBJ2-5, is DSGVTQTPKHLITATGQRVTLRCSPRSGDLSVYWYQQSLDQGLQFLIQYYNGEERAKGNILERFSAQQFPDLHSELNLSSLELGDSALYFCASSPRIDRVGETQYFGPGTRLLVL.

The chain has TRBV2 and TRBJ2-3; 10 positions match TRBD2. CDR3 size: 15 residues. Germline CDR1 and CDR2: SNHLY and FYNNEI. J gave up 4 bases and V 7 bases, and 8 bases lay outside the gene matches. The CDR3 coding sequence is TGTGCCAGCATAATGGGCCTAGCGGGAGCAGATACGCAGTATTTT. As protein: CASIMGLAGADTQYF. The full variable domain, its missing parts supplied by reference TRBV2 and TRBJ2-3, is EPEVTQTPSHQVTQMGQEVILRCVPISNHLYFYWYRQILGQKVEFLVSFYNNEISEKSEIFDDQFSVERPDGSNFTLKIRSTKLEDSAMYFCASIMGLAGADTQYFGPGTRLTVL.

This chain connects TRBV6-1 to TRBJ1-1; TRBD1 is a possible D gene (5 bases). Germline-derived CDR1 and CDR2 are MNHNS and SASEGT. Trimming left V 7 bases short and J 3 bases short, with 18 bases between. This CDR3 spans 15 amino acids. The CDR3 region has the DNA TGTGCCAGCAAGTTCGGCGTATCAGGGCACACTGAAGCTTTCTTT. Its translation is CASKFGVSGHTEAFF.

The count of this clone is one. The genes are TRBV5-4 and TRBJ2-7; D possibly corresponds to TRBD2 (6 bases). Trimming took off 1 base at V and 2 bases at J, with 13 bases between the two ends. Germline V gene sequence: CDR1 SGHNT, CDR2 YYREEE (reference sequence). The CDR3 runs 15 residues. CDR3 in amino acids: CASSLRGMGTYEQYF. In nucleotides, the CDR3 is TGTGCCAGCAGCTTGCGGGGGATGGGGACCTACGAGCAGTACTTC.

This clone was seen once. The gene calls are TRBV5-1 and TRBJ1-4; TRBD1 agrees at 12 bases. The trim removed 1 base at V and 7 bases at J, leaving 8 bases unmatched. Germline lookup yields CDR1 SGHRS and CDR2 YFSETQ. This CDR3 comprises 17 residues. CDR3 region: CASSLIGTGGSSEKLFF. CDR3 sequence (DNA): TGCGCCAGCAGCTTGATTGGGACAGGGGGCTCGAGTGAAAAACTGTTTTTT.

This chain joins TRBV30 and TRBJ2-7; no definite D call. The V gene lost 1 base and the J gene lost 0 bases, with 4 bases spanning the gap. This CDR3 comprises 12 residues. CDR1 is GTSNPN, CDR2 SVGIG, per germline (reference sequence). CDR3 sequence: CAWSGASYEQYF. For the CDR3, the DNA is TGTGCCTGGAGTGGGGCCTCCTACGAGCAGTACTTC.

The chain has TRBV7-2 and TRBJ2-1; TRBD2 aligns across 11 bases. The CDR3 loop spans 16 amino acids. V gave up 6 bases and J gave up 1 base; unmatched junction bases: 5. Germline CDR1 is SGHTA and CDR2 is FQGNSA. The CDR3 protein is CASRNSGRGSYNEQFF. The CDR3 DNA reads as TGTGCCAGCAGAAATAGCGGGAGGGGTTCCTACAATGAGCAGTTCTTC.

The chain couples TRBV27 to TRBJ2-1; D might be TRBD1 (6 bases). The ends were cut back, 5 bases at V and 4 bases at J, with 15 bases in the middle. CDR1 and CDR2 (germline): MNHEY, SMNVEV (reference sequence). This CDR3 is built from 15 residues. The CDR3 bases are TGTGCCAGCAGTCCTCGGGCAGGGGTGTACAATGAGCAGTTCTTC. Translated, it gives CASSPRAGVYNEQFF.

DNA of the CDR3: TGTGCCAGCAGACAGGCAGGGGCCAACGTCCTGACTTTC. This encodes CASRQAGANVLTF. The V gene is TRBV7-9, the J gene TRBJ2-6; D is perhaps TRBD1 (5 bases). The CDR3 contains 13 residues. CDR1 is SEHNR and CDR2 is FQNEAQ in the germline V gene (reference sequence). Trimming shortened V by 6 bases and J by 4 bases, and 7 bases separated the two germline ends.

The CDR3 DNA reads as TGTGCCAGCATGACCGGGACTCGTTACAATGAGCAGTTCTTC. Residues: CASMTGTRYNEQFF. The chain recombines TRBV6-1 with TRBJ2-1, with D tentatively TRBD2 (6 bases). CDR1 is MNHNS and CDR2 is SASEGT in the germline V gene. V lost 7 bases and J 4 bases, leaving 14 bases between the germline ends. The CDR3 has 14 amino acids.

This rearrangement joins TRBV6-1 to TRBJ1-5, with 7 bases aligning to TRBD1. The CDR3 spans 14 residues. CDR1 is MNHNS and CDR2 is SASEGT in the germline V gene. V shed 7 bases and J 6 bases; nucleotides not matched to a gene: 9. CDR3 loop: CASMKGGSVQPQHF. CDR3 DNA sequence: TGTGCCAGCATGAAAGGGGGCTCGGTTCAGCCCCAGCATTTT.

This chain joins TRBV4-1 and TRBJ1-2; 9 bases align to TRBD1. Germline V gene sequence: CDR1 MGHRA, CDR2 YSYEKL. This CDR3 has 17 residues. The J segment lost 2 bases and the V segment lost 6 bases, leaving 13 bases of the junction unmatched. The CDR3 sequence: CASRPLLPQGANYGYTF. In DNA, the CDR3 is TGCGCCAGCAGACCCTTGCTCCCACAGGGGGCAAACTATGGCTACACCTTC.

V and J are TRBV20-1 and TRBJ2-3; perhaps TRBD2 as D (6 bases). The CDR3 loop spans 11 amino acids. Germline CDR1 is DFQATT and CDR2 is SNEGSKA (reference sequence). Trimming removed 6 bases at V and 4 bases at J, with 8 bases between. This CDR3 is CSAKRADTQYF. The CDR3 DNA is TGCAGTGCCAAGCGGGCAGATACGCAGTATTTT.

The chain is built from TRBV7-6 and TRBJ2-3, with 14 positions matching TRBD2. CDR3 length equals 15 residues. The junction had 8 bases not matched to a gene; V was cut back by 6 bases and J by 9 bases. Germline values: CDR1 SGHVS, CDR2 FNYEAQ. The CDR3 protein is CASRPGTSGGGTQYF. In DNA, the CDR3 is TGTGCCAGCAGGCCCGGGACTAGCGGGGGTGGAACGCAGTATTTT.

The rearrangement uses TRBV18 and TRBJ2-7; TRBD1 is a possible D gene (5 bases). The V end lost 3 bases, the J end lost 4 bases, and 16 bases lay between the germline ends. This CDR3 comprises 15 residues. Germline V gene sequence: CDR1 KGHSH, CDR2 LQKENI. CDR3 residues: CASSPKEGVAYEQYF. The CDR3 nucleotides read TGTGCCAGCTCACCGAAAGAAGGGGTGGCTTACGAGCAGTACTTC. Full variable domain (rest looked up from reference TRBV18 and TRBJ2-7): NAGVMQNPRHLVRRRGQEARLRCSPMKGHSHVYWYRQLPEEGLKFMVYLQKENIIDESGMPKERFSAEFPKEGPSILRIQQVVRGDSAAYFCASSPKEGVAYEQYFGPGTRLTVT.